This T cell receptor (beta chain) was found in a study of cytomegalovirus exposure and HLA in healthy donors. For the study at large: Ancestry clustering placed more than 65% of about 400 genotyped donors in the Caucasian-associated cluster.

Remarks on this clone: Its target is not known.

Germline V lookup: CDR1 LGHNA, CDR2 YNFKEQ. This CDR3 is built from 15 residues. Unmatched junction bases numbered 5, after V lost 1 base and J lost 7 bases. Study-wide findings and caveats: A prior analysis recorded that most TCR beta V segments were productive about 90% or about 30% of the time. Analyses of presence and absence presupposed an approximately uniform sequencing depth across donors. No immune exposure information besides CMV serostatus was available.

The PCR used 60 Vbeta and 13 Jbeta primers. Produced via immunoSEQ multiplex PCR; TCRdb's table is partial and in-frame only. The sample has 110,000 to 150,000 clones, roughly 78% seen once; the top ten hold around 2.9%. Sequences were obtained from PBMCs. The V call is TRBV4-2, the J call TRBJ1-4; 8 bases fit TRBD1. The clonotype originates from a female donor in good health and CMV-seronegative. DNA of the CDR3: TGTGCCAGCAGCCAAGTAGGACAGGGCGGTGAAAAACTGTTTTTT. Translating it yields CASSQVGQGGEKLFF.